This entry describes one T cell receptor beta chain. The sample is drawn from a study of blood T cell repertoires in COVID-19. Looking at the study overall: COVID-19 samples from acute and convalescent phases originated in the United States, Italy and Spain.

Sequencing was performed with immunoSEQ multiplex PCR; in TCRdb, only in-frame clones are kept and a portion is missing. Of some 250,000 clones listed, about 89% were seen once; the top ten hold 1.2%. Self-reported history from a screening survey and questionnaire set each donor's cohort. This CDR3 spans 15 amino acids. Germline V gives CDR1 LNHDA, CDR2 SQIVND (reference sequence). Trimming removed 6 bases from V and 4 bases from J; junction bases left unmatched: 6. The V call is TRBV19, the J call TRBJ2-7, with TRBD2 identical over 13 bases. Material: PBMCs or T cells enriched from blood (not recorded which). This clonotype was sampled from a human donor in a cohort exposed to, infected with or recovered from COVID-19 (not recorded which). The donor label of this sample is uncertain. CDR3 in DNA: TGTGCCAGTAGCCACGGACTAGCGGGGGTGTACGAGCAGTACTTC. It encodes CASSHGLAGVYEQYF.